The present T cell receptor (beta chain) was sequenced within a study of regulatory T cells in long-lasting Graves disease (dated by TCRdb to the early 2020s). Concerning the study at large: Persistent Graves' disease was defined as antithyroid drug treatment for over 5 years with persistently positive TSH receptor autoantibodies. Persistent Graves' disease patients were compared with newly diagnosed Graves' disease patients by peripheral blood TCR sequencing and RNA sequencing. The study was conducted in China and was registered as a clinical trial. A total of 33 samples underwent TCR sequencing, from about 13 patients with persistent Graves' disease and some 20 patients with newly diagnosed Graves' disease. On average, persistent Graves' disease patients in the clinical cohort had been on antithyroid drugs for about 9.7 years.

CDR1 is given as MNHNS and CDR2 as SASEGT, both from the germline V gene. The CDR3 measures 16 amino acids from cysteine to phenylalanine. Just the 48-base CDR3 DNA is kept, in frame starting at base 1. V is clipped by 2 bases and J by 3 bases, and the sequence between their germline boundaries is 11 bases long. What the time point label conveys for this sample: persistent/refractory GD, antithyroid drugs over 5 years with positive TRAb. For both TCR sequencing and RNA sequencing, RNA was extracted from PBMCs in TRIzol. The diagnosis of Graves' disease followed American Thyroid Association guidelines. The patients came from an endocrinology department in Xi'an, China. Each patient gave about 10 milliliters of peripheral blood, collected in an EDTA anticoagulant tube. Ficoll Paque Plus density gradient separation was used to isolate PBMCs, and no further T cell sorting was done. An Agilent 2100 Bioanalyzer and agarose gel were used to check RNA quality, and a NanoDrop 2000 was used to measure RNA concentration.

Library method: multiplex PCR. The instrument was an Illumina HiSeq 4000. TCR beta libraries were built with iRepertoire HTBI primers and Arm-PCR amplification of CDR3 regions. Before sequencing, the PCR products went through gel purification. The original pipeline was this. Gene usage analysis of CDR3 amino acid clonotypes relied on the approximately 62 TRBV and around 14 TRBJ segments identified across samples. COPE and FqMerger were used to merge filtered high-quality paired reads into contigs. BLAST was used to align contigs to IMGT TRBV, TRBD and TRBJ reference genes, and CDR3 was defined according to IMGT. Any clonotype with a frequency above 0.1% was counted as a highly expanded clone. Shannon entropy was used to measure repertoire diversity, and the Gini coefficient was used to measure V-J evenness. Public clonotypes were defined as clonotypes shared by more than one individual. TCRdb applied fastp at Q25 and MiXCR to the public reads, then kept only in-frame beta chains. Identical CDR3 proteins give one entry, which carries the most common genes and DNA. The V and J calls, along with clone size, are taken from TCRdb and not from the paper's own processing. The sample table contains hundreds of thousands of distinct CDR3 sequences; only one count was recorded for around a fifth of them. The ten largest account for about an eighth of the sample.

The investigation overall reported the following: A larger number of public clonotypes was shared among persistent patients (around 2,700) than among newly diagnosed patients (approximately 1,000). Only the TCR beta chain was sequenced and analyzed. TRBV28, TRBJ1-2 and TRBJ2-5 were preferentially used in persistent disease, while TRBV20-1 and TRBJ2-1 were favored in newly diagnosed disease. Lower TCR Shannon entropy and fewer highly expanded clones were observed in persistent Graves' disease patients than in newly diagnosed patients, which suggested clonal expansion. As a limitation, the authors acknowledged that the small sample size may reduce accuracy. Peripheral blood alone was examined, since thyroid tissue, which constituted the primary lesion, could not be accessed.

This clonotype showed up many times. It has no known antigen specificity. Base qualities were left out, and no much larger clone turns up one base away. The chain is assembled from TRBV6-1 and TRBJ2-6; TRBD1 is perhaps the D gene, given 5 matching bases. Sequencing used peripheral blood mononuclear cells (PBMCs), obtained when the disease was refractory, from a patient treated with antithyroid drugs. This receptor was identified in a female donor with Graves disease. CDR3 reads: CASSERGRSGANVLTF. The sequence in DNA is TGTGCCAGCAGTGAAAGGGGCAGGAGTGGGGCCAACGTCCTGACTTTC.